These T cell receptor beta chains were read from a single sample in a study of blood T cell repertoires in COVID-19. Method: immunoSEQ multiplex PCR; TCRdb's copy keeps in-frame clones and lacks some. The data show about 97,000 clones, more than 65% seen once. The sample comprised peripheral blood. Every receptor here comes from a man aged 55-75 years with acute or convalescent COVID-19. CDR3s include the opening cysteine and the closing phenylalanine or tryptophan. The D gene is left open where the match is weak. Expanded clones are given a class, and other clones once, few, many or no size at all.

>-|TRBJ1-5|-|TRBV19
CASSARVDSNQPQHF
TGTGCCAGTAGTGCGAGGGTTGACAGCAATCAGCCCCAGCATTTT
>few|TRBJ2-7|-|TRBV29-1
CSVVVQSTYEQYF
TGCAGCGTTGTGGTGCAGTCCACCTACGAGCAGTACTTC
>-|TRBJ2-7|-|TRBV4-2
CASSQAGAPHEQYF
TGTGCCAGCAGCCAGGCAGGGGCTCCCCACGAGCAGTACTTC
>-|TRBJ2-1|TRBD1|TRBV3-1/TRBV3-2
CASSQYGQGAINEQFF
TGTGCCAGCAGCCAATACGGACAGGGGGCTATCAATGAGCAGTTCTTC
>-|TRBJ1-2|TRBD1|TRBV12-3/TRBV12-4
CASSHYRGVGYTF
TGTGCCAGCAGTCACTACAGGGGGGTTGGCTACACCTTC
>-|TRBJ2-2|-|TRBV5-1
CASSLGLLTGELFF
TGCGCCAGCAGCCTGGGACTTCTGACCGGGGAGCTGTTTTTT
>-|TRBJ2-4|-|TRBV11-3
CASSLDGTGLTPKNIQYF
TGTGCCAGCAGCTTAGATGGCACAGGGCTAACCCCCAAAAACATTCAGTACTTC
>-|TRBJ2-7|-|TRBV9
CASSEGPGGAYEQYF
TGTGCCAGCAGCGAGGGGCCGGGCGGAGCCTACGAGCAGTACTTC
>few|TRBJ1-2|-|TRBV5-4
CASSLADRVVDGYTF
TGTGCCAGCAGCTTGGCCGATCGGGTCGTGGATGGCTACACCTTC
>-|TRBJ2-1|TRBD2|TRBV4-3
CASSHLSGGAYNEQFF
TGCGCCAGCAGCCACCTTAGCGGGGGGGCCTACAATGAGCAGTTCTTC
>few|TRBJ2-1|TRBD2|TRBV5-1
CASSNSGTALFF
TGCGCCAGCAGCAACAGCGGGACGGCTTTGTTCTTC
>-|TRBJ2-1|TRBD2|TRBV6-5
CASRGLAGGNEQFF
TGTGCCAGCAGAGGACTAGCGGGAGGCAATGAGCAGTTCTTC
>few|TRBJ2-7|-|TRBV15
CATSRKFSSYEQYF
TGTGCCACCAGCAGAAAGTTTAGCTCCTACGAGCAGTACTTC
>-|TRBJ2-1|TRBD2|TRBV5-4
CASSFKRGAYNEQFF
TGTGCCAGCAGCTTCAAGCGGGGGGCCTACAATGAGCAGTTCTTC
>few|TRBJ1-6|-|TRBV7-8
CASSSEGKRNSPLHF
TGTGCCAGCAGCTCTGAAGGCAAGAGGAATTCACCCCTCCACTTT
>medium-sized|TRBJ1-5|TRBD1|TRBV29-1
CSVGQGSQPQHF
TGCAGCGTTGGACAGGGCTCCCAGCCCCAGCATTTT
>-|TRBJ1-5|TRBD1|TRBV19
CASSSTDRGRGQPQHF
TGTGCCAGTAGTTCGACCGACAGGGGGCGAGGTCAGCCCCAGCATTTT
>-|TRBJ2-1|-|TRBV11-2
CASSLYSIEQFF
TGTGCCAGCAGCTTATACAGCATTGAGCAGTTCTTC
>once|TRBJ2-4|-|TRBV5-5
CASSFFQGLAKNIQYF
TGTGCCAGCAGCTTTTTCCAGGGGTTAGCCAAAAACATTCAGTACTTC
>-|TRBJ1-5|-|TRBV4-3
CASSQESGGNQPQHF
TGCGCCAGCAGCCAAGAGTCGGGGGGCAATCAGCCCCAGCATTTT
>-|TRBJ1-6|TRBD1|TRBV7-8
CASSSPMGTGSYNSPLHF
TGTGCCAGCAGCTCTCCTATGGGGACAGGGTCATACAATTCACCCCTCCACTTT
>once|TRBJ1-4|-|TRBV19
CASSETGIGGELFF
TGTGCCAGTAGTGAAACAGGGATCGGCGGCGAACTGTTTTTT
>-|TRBJ1-5|-|TRBV6-5
CASKMTENQPQHF
TGTGCCAGCAAGATGACAGAGAATCAGCCCCAGCATTTT
>-|TRBJ2-1|TRBD1|TRBV18
CASSPPGQGISNEQFF
TGTGCCAGCTCACCACCGGGACAGGGGATATCCAATGAGCAGTTCTTC
>-|TRBJ1-2|-|TRBV19
CASSINRFYGYTF
TGTGCCAGTAGTATCAACAGGTTCTATGGCTACACCTTC
>-|TRBJ1-2|-|TRBV6-5
CASSPVRDGYTF
TGTGCCAGCAGCCCCGTCCGGGATGGCTACACCTTC
>-|TRBJ2-1|-|TRBV4-1
CASSQDQQLPGDNEQFF
TGCGCCAGCAGCCAAGATCAGCAGCTCCCAGGGGACAATGAGCAGTTCTTC
>-|TRBJ2-5|-|TRBV19
CASSITEGQTQYF
TGTGCCAGTAGTATAACGGAGGGTCAGACCCAGTACTTC
>-|TRBJ2-7|-|TRBV5-6
CASSWQGTEQYF
TGTGCCAGCAGCTGGCAGGGTACCGAGCAGTACTTC
>once|TRBJ2-2|-|TRBV19
CASSIQGVGNTGELFF
TGTGCCAGTAGTATTCAAGGGGTAGGAAACACCGGGGAGCTGTTTTTT
>few|TRBJ2-7|-|TRBV18
CASSKETGASYEQYF
TGTGCCAGCTCAAAAGAAACGGGAGCCTCCTACGAGCAGTACTTC
>-|TRBJ2-6|-|TRBV4-3
CASSQDPLGGNSRAGANVLTF
TGCGCCAGCAGCCAAGACCCCTTGGGGGGAAACTCCCGGGCTGGGGCCAACGTCCTGACTTTC
>-|TRBJ2-2|TRBD2|TRBV24-1
CATSDMGLADQNTGELFF
TGTGCCACCAGTGATATGGGACTAGCGGATCAGAACACCGGGGAGCTGTTTTTT
>-|TRBJ2-3|-|TRBV5-1
CASSNPSTDTQYF
TGCGCCAGCAGCAACCCCTCTACCGATACGCAGTATTTT
>-|TRBJ2-1|TRBD2|TRBV15
CATSRVWRGNEQFF
TGTGCCACCAGCAGAGTGTGGCGGGGGAATGAGCAGTTCTTC
>few|TRBJ2-1|-|TRBV24-1
CATSDALRVGSYNEQFF
TGTGCCACCAGTGATGCCTTGAGGGTTGGCTCCTACAATGAGCAGTTCTTC
>-|TRBJ2-7|-|TRBV9
CASSVAQGIYEQYF
TGTGCCAGCAGCGTAGCCCAGGGAATCTACGAGCAGTACTTC
>-|TRBJ2-1|-|TRBV6-5
CASSYSAGSYNEQFF
TGTGCCAGCAGTTACTCGGCAGGTAGCTACAATGAGCAGTTCTTC
>-|TRBJ2-1|-|TRBV5-6
CASSLWGVASNNEQFF
TGTGCCAGCAGCTTGTGGGGGGTAGCGAGTAACAATGAGCAGTTCTTC
>-|TRBJ2-2|TRBD2|TRBV24-1
CATSGSSGAITGELFF
TGTGCCACCAGTGGATCTAGCGGGGCTATCACCGGGGAGCTGTTTTTT
>-|TRBJ1-1|-|TRBV7-2
CASLYGGNTEAFF
TGTGCCAGTCTCTATGGAGGAAACACTGAAGCTTTCTTT
>-|TRBJ1-5|TRBD1|TRBV3-1/TRBV3-2
CASSAPNGTGQGSNQPQHF
TGTGCCAGCAGCGCGCCAAACGGGACAGGGCAAGGGAGCAATCAGCCCCAGCATTTT
>-|TRBJ1-2|-|TRBV5-6
CASSRNRQIYYGYTF
TGTGCCAGCAGCCGGAACAGACAGATATACTATGGCTACACCTTC
>-|TRBJ2-5|-|TRBV7-6
CASSSVQGRLETQYF
TGTGCCAGCAGCTCCGTACAGGGTCGGTTAGAGACCCAGTACTTC
>-|TRBJ2-3|-|TRBV28
CASRRVEGTDTQYF
TGTGCCAGCCGTCGGGTGGAGGGCACAGATACGCAGTATTTT
>-|TRBJ2-1|-|TRBV11-2
CASSHGTQQFF
TGTGCCAGCAGCCACGGGACACAGCAGTTCTTC
>-|TRBJ2-2|TRBD1|TRBV2
CASSAGTDTGELFF
TGTGCCAGCAGTGCCGGGACAGACACCGGGGAGCTGTTTTTT
>-|TRBJ2-1|-|TRBV5-3
CARSPFRESSYNEQFF
TGTGCCAGAAGCCCGTTCCGGGAAAGCTCCTACAATGAGCAGTTCTTC